This TCR beta chain comes out of a study of CD8 T cells in ankylosing spondylitis. This clonotype was detected ten times or more. The target antigen is unknown. General study findings and limits: In synovial fluid and blood from reactive arthritis, some motif variants were previously reported. From matched ankylosing spondylitis synovial fluid, disease-linked clones were reportedly recovered at significantly enriched levels.

Quantitative 5'-RACE with molecular barcodes generated TCR beta libraries. Each CDR3 protein is one row after TCRdb ran MiXCR on the 5' RACE reads. Of about 150,000 distinct CDR3 sequences in the sample, roughly 10% were seen once. The CDR3 covers 15 residues. CDR1 and CDR2 from the germline V gene are SGHTA and FQGNSA. The V and J ends lost 4 bases and 6 bases, in that order; junction bases with no gene match: 7. The sequenced sample was blood, either unsorted or a sorted T cell fraction (not recorded which). The rearrangement links TRBV7-2 to TRBJ2-2; TRBD2 matches at 8 bases. The receptor's source is a female donor with ankylosing spondylitis or in good health (not recorded which). CDR3 region: CASSSQRGLSGELFF. DNA for the CDR3: TGTGCCAGCAGCTCTCAGCGGGGGCTTTCCGGGGAGCTGTTTTTT.